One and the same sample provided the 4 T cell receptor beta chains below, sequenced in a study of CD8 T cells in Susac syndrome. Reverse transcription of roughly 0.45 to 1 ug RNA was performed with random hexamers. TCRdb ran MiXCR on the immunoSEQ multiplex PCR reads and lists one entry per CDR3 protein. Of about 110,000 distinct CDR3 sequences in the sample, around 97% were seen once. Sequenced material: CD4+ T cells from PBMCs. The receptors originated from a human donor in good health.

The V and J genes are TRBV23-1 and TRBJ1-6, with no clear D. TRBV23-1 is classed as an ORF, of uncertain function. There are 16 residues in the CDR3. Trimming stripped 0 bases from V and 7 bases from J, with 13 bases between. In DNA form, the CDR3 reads TGCGCCAGCAGTCAATCTCATAAGTACCCAAATTCACCCCTCCACTTT. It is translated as CASSQSHKYPNSPLHF.

The CDR3 loop is CASSSGGGQYF. For the CDR3, the DNA is TGTGCCAGCAGCTCAGGGGGCGGTCAGTACTTC. V usage is TRBV7-9 and J usage is TRBJ2-7; 8 bases line up with TRBD1. The V segment lost 4 bases and the J segment 10 bases; nucleotides outside the gene matches: 3. The CDR3 is made up of 11 amino acids. Germline CDR1 and CDR2: SEHNR and FQNEAQ (reference sequence).

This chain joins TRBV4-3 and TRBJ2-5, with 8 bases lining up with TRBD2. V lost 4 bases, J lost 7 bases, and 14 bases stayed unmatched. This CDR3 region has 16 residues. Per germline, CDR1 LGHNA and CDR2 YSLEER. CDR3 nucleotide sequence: TGCGCCAGCAGCCTACGCCTAGCGGGCCTGGAAGGGACCCAGTACTTC. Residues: CASSLRLAGLEGTQYF.

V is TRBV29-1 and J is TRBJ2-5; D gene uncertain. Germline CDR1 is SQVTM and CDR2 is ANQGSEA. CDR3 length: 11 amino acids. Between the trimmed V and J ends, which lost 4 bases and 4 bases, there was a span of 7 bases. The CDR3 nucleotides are TGCAGCGTTGGAAATCGAGAGACCCAGTACTTC. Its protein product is CSVGNRETQYF.